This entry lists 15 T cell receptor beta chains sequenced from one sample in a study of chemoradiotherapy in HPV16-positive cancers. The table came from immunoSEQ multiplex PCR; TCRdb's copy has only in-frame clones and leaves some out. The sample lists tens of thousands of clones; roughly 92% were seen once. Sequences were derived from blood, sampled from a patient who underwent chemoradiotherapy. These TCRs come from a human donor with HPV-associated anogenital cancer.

As DNA, the CDR3 is TGTGCCTGGAGAATAGCGTCCTACAATGAGCAGTTCTTC. It translates to CAWRIASYNEQFF. The genes are TRBV30 and TRBJ2-1, with a weak D call TRBD2 (5 bases). Germline V gene sequence: CDR1 GTSNPN, CDR2 SVGIG (reference sequence). This CDR3 is 13 amino acids long. Trimming pared 3 bases from V and 1 base from J, leaving 7 bases between.

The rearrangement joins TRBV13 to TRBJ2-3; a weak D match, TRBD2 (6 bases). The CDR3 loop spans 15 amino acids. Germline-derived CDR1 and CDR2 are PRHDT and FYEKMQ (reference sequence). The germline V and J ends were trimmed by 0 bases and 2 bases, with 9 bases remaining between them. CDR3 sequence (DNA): TGTGCCAGCAGCTTAGGGGGACTCCCCACAGATACGCAGTATTTT. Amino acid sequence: CASSLGGLPTDTQYF. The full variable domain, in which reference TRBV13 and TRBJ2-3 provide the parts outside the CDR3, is AAGVIQSPRHLIKEKRETATLKCYPIPRHDTVYWYQQGPGQDPQFLISFYEKMQSDKGSIPDRFSAQQFSDYHSELNMSSLELGDSALYFCASSLGGLPTDTQYFGPGTRLTVL.

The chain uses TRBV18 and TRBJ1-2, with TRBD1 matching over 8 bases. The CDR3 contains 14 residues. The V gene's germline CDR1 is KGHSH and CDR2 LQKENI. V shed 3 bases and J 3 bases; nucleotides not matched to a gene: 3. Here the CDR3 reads CASSPQTGDYGYTF. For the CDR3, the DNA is TGTGCCAGCTCACCCCAGACAGGGGACTATGGCTACACCTTC. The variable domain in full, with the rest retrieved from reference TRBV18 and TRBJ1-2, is NAGVMQNPRHLVRRRGQEARLRCSPMKGHSHVYWYRQLPEEGLKFMVYLQKENIIDESGMPKERFSAEFPKEGPSILRIQQVVRGDSAAYFCASSPQTGDYGYTFGSGTRLTVV.

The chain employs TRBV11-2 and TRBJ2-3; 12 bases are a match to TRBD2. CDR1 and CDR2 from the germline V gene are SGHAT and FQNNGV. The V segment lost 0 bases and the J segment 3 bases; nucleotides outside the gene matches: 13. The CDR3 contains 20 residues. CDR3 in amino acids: CASSLDSNHGLAGRTDTQYF. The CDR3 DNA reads TGTGCCAGCAGCTTAGACTCCAATCACGGACTAGCGGGGCGGACAGATACGCAGTATTTT.

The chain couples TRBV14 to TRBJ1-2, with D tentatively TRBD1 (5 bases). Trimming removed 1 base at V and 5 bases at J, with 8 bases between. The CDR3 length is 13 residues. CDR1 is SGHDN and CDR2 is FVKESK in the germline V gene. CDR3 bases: TGTGCCAGCAGCCAAGGGGGGATATATGGCTACACCTTC. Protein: CASSQGGIYGYTF.

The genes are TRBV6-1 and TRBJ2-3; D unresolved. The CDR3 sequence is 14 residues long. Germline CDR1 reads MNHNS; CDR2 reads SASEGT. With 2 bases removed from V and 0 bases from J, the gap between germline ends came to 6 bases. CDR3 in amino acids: CASSEMTSTDTQYF. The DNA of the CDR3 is TGTGCCAGCAGTGAAATGACTAGCACAGATACGCAGTATTTT.

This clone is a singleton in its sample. The CDR3 protein is CASSPRWAGHLAKNIQYF. CDR3 coding DNA: TGTGCCAGCAGTCCCCGTTGGGCGGGACACCTAGCCAAAAACATTCAGTACTTC. This rearrangement joins TRBV11-2 to TRBJ2-4; D may be TRBD1 or TRBD2 (6 bases each). Trimming left V 6 bases short and J 0 bases short, with 21 bases between. The CDR3 runs to 18 residues. CDR1 SGHAT and CDR2 FQNNGV come from the germline V gene.

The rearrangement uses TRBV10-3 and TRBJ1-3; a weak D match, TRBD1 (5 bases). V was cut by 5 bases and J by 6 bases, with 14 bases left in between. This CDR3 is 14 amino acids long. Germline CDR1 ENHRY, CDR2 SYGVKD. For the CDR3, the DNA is TGTGCCATCAGTTGGGACCCAGGGCCAAACACCATATATTTT. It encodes CAISWDPGPNTIYF.

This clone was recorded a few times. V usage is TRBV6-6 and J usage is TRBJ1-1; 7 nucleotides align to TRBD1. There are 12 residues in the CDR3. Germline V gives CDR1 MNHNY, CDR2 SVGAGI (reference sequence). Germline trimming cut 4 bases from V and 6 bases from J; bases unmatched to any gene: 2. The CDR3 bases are TGTGCCAGCAGTTCGCAGGGGGCTGAAGCTTTCTTT. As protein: CASSSQGAEAFF.

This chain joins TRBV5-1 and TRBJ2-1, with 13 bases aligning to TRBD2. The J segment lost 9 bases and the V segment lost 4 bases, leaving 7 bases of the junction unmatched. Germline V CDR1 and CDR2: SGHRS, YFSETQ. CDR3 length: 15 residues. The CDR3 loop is CASSIGTSGKSEQFF. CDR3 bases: TGCGCCAGCAGCATCGGGACTAGCGGGAAGAGTGAGCAGTTCTTC.

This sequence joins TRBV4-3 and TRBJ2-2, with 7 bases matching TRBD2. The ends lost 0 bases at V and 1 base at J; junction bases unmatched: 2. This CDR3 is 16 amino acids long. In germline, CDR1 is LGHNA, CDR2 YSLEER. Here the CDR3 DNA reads TGCGCCAGCAGCCAAGAAATAGCGGGGAACACCGGGGAGCTGTTTTTT. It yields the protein CASSQEIAGNTGELFF.

The CDR3 sequence is CASSQEDRYNEQFF. In DNA form, the CDR3 reads TGTGCCAGCAGCCAAGAGGACAGGTACAATGAGCAGTTCTTC. V and J are TRBV4-2 and TRBJ2-1; 7 bases are a match to TRBD1. This CDR3 spans 14 amino acids. Per germline, CDR1 LGHNA and CDR2 YNFKEQ. V was pared by 0 bases and J by 4 bases, with 0 bases of the junction left unmatched.

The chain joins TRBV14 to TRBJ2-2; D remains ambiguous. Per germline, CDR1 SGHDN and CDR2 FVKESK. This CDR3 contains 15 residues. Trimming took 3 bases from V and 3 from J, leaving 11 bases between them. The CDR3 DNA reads TGTGCCAGCAGCCATTTAGGAACTGACACCGGGGAGCTGTTTTTT. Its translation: CASSHLGTDTGELFF. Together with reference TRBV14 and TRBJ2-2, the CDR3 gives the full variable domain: EAGVTQFPSHSVIEKGQTVTLRCDPISGHDNLYWYRRVMGKEIKFLLHFVKESKQDESGMPNNRFLAERTGGTYSTLKVQPAELEDSGVYFCASSHLGTDTGELFFGEGSRLTVL.

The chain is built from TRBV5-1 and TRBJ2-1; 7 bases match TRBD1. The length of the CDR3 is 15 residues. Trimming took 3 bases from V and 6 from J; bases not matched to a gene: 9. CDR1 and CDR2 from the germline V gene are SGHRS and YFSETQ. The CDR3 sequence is CASSSGRTGGNEQFF. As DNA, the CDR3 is TGCGCCAGCAGCTCCGGTCGGACAGGAGGCAATGAGCAGTTCTTC.

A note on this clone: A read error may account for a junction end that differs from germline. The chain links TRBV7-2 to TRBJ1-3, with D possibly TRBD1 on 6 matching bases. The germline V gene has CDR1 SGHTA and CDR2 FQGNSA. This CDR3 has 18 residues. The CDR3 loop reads CASSLVATGPLILQETPF. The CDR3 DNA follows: TGTGCCAGCAGCTTAGTAGCGACAGGCCCCCTCATTTTGCAGGAAACACCTTTT. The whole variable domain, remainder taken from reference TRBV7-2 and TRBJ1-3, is GAGVSQSPSNKVTEKGKDVELRCDPISGHTALYWYRQSLGQGLEFLIYFQGNSAPDKSGLPSDRFSAERTGGSVSTLTIQRTQQEDSAVYLCASSLVATGPLILQETPFGEGSWLTVV.